The 23 T cell receptor beta chains given below trace back to one sample, sequenced in a study of shared clonotypes between healthy human individuals. Sequenced by immunoSEQ multiplex PCR; TCRdb stores in-frame clones only, minus some. The table has 650,000 to 700,000 clones, about 92% seen once. The sample taken for sequencing was memory CD8+ T cells from PBMCs. Subset reported: CD45RO+ cells pooled with CCR7-negative TemRA cells. The receptors were sampled from a man younger than 35 in good health. Some clones in this sample may be carry-over from other donors' samples.

V usage is TRBV6-1 and J usage is TRBJ2-7, with no clear D. The CDR3 runs to 13 residues. V lost 2 bases, J lost 7 bases, and 12 bases lay in between. Germline CDR1 reads MNHNS; CDR2 reads SASEGT. The CDR3 region is CASSELASSEQYF. For the CDR3, the DNA is TGTGCCAGCAGTGAACTTGCGTCTTCGGAGCAGTACTTC.

The V and J genes are TRBV6-1 and TRBJ2-5; D perhaps matches TRBD2 (5 bases). Germline assignment: CDR1 MNHNS and CDR2 SASEGT. The germline V and J ends were trimmed by 2 bases and 2 bases, with 15 bases remaining between them. The CDR3 runs to 16 residues. Written as DNA, the CDR3 is TGTGCCAGCAGTGAATGGTCGATCGGGATGCAAGAGACCCAGTACTTC. Translated: CASSEWSIGMQETQYF.

The V and J genes are TRBV19 and TRBJ2-4, with TRBD1 identical over 7 bases. The CDR3 sequence is 15 residues long. Germline V gene sequence: CDR1 LNHDA, CDR2 SQIVND (reference sequence). V trimming: 5 bases; J trimming: 1 base; junction bases outside the gene matches: 5. CDR3 nucleotides: TGTGCCAGTAGTGACAGGGTGATGGCCAAAAACATTCAGTACTTC. Translating it yields CASSDRVMAKNIQYF.

The rearrangement links TRBV29-1 to TRBJ2-5, with 8 nucleotides matching TRBD2. The germline V gene encodes CDR1 SQVTM and CDR2 ANQGSEA. The trim removed 7 bases at V and 0 bases at J, leaving 10 bases unmatched. CDR3 size: 15 residues. In DNA, the CDR3 is TGCAGCGCCGTAGCTGGCGGGAGGTACCAAGAGACCCAGTACTTC. Amino acid sequence: CSAVAGGRYQETQYF. The variable domain in full, completed from reference TRBV29-1 and TRBJ2-5, reads SAVISQKPSRDICQRGTSLTIQCQVDSQVTMMFWYRQQPGQSLTLIATANQGSEATYESGFVIDKFPISRPNLTFSTLTVSNMSPEDSSIYLCSAVAGGRYQETQYFGPGTRLLVL.

The chain employs TRBV5-6 and TRBJ1-2, with 7 bases matching TRBD1. The CDR3 runs to 14 residues. Germline values: CDR1 SGHDT, CDR2 YYEEEE. The junction had 4 bases not matched to a gene; V was cut back by 0 bases and J by 5 bases. The chain's CDR3 is CASSLDPGGYGYTF. The DNA of the CDR3 is TGTGCCAGCAGCTTGGATCCAGGGGGGTATGGCTACACCTTC.

This chain joins TRBV7-9 and TRBJ2-1; 8 nucleotides match TRBD2. The germline V gene encodes CDR1 SEHNR and CDR2 FQNEAQ (reference sequence). The CDR3 runs 12 residues. V lost 10 bases to trimming and J lost 4 bases; unmatched junction nucleotides: 3. For the CDR3, the DNA is TGTGCCAACGGGAGGGGATACAATGAGCAGTTCTTC. This codes for CANGRGYNEQFF.

The chain is built from TRBV4-1 and TRBJ2-5; 14 nucleotides line up with TRBD2. The CDR3 totals 17 residues. Looked up from germline, CDR1 is MGHRA and CDR2 is YSYEKL. V lost 2 bases and J lost 5; bases outside the gene matches: 7. CDR3 region: CASSQIRGLAGVETQYF. DNA of the CDR3: TGCGCCAGCAGCCAAATCCGGGGACTAGCGGGAGTTGAGACCCAGTACTTC.

The chain combines TRBV14 with TRBJ1-2; TRBD1 matches 9 bases. Losses at the gene ends were 6 bases for V and 3 bases for J; bases not matched to a gene: 2. Germline CDR1 reads SGHDN; CDR2 reads FVKESK. This CDR3 region has 13 residues. The DNA for the CDR3 is TGTGCCAGCAGGGACAGGGGTGACTATGGCTACACCTTC. Translation: CASRDRGDYGYTF.

The J gene is TRBJ2-1, the V gene TRBV6-5, with D unclear. V lost 1 base and J 7 bases, leaving 8 bases between the germline ends. The CDR3 covers 13 residues. The germline V gene has CDR1 MNHEY and CDR2 SVGAGI. CDR3 in DNA: TGTGCCAGCAGTTACTTGTTCGGGAATGAGCAGTTCTTC. Translating it yields CASSYLFGNEQFF.

The chain is built from TRBV5-1 and TRBJ2-1; 10 positions match TRBD2. V lost 0 bases and J lost 4; bases outside the gene matches: 4. The CDR3 loop spans 16 amino acids. The germline V gene encodes CDR1 SGHRS and CDR2 YFSETQ. The CDR3 DNA is TGCGCCAGCAGCTTGGCCACTAGCGGGGCTTACAATGAGCAGTTCTTC. Translated: CASSLATSGAYNEQFF.

The chain links TRBV7-9 to TRBJ2-5, with 9 bases lining up with TRBD1. From germline, CDR1 is SEHNR and CDR2 FQNEAQ (reference sequence). The CDR3 totals 15 residues. V trimming: 6 bases; J trimming: 2 bases; junction bases outside the gene matches: 7. CDR3 in amino acids: CASRLKGTGQETQYF. For the CDR3, the DNA is TGTGCCAGCAGATTAAAGGGGACAGGGCAAGAGACCCAGTACTTC.

V usage is TRBV6-4 and J usage is TRBJ2-5; D is unresolved. The J call may be wrong; the DNA end is better matched by TRBJ2-7. Germline V gene lookup returns CDR1 MRHNA and CDR2 SNTAGT. The CDR3 covers 11 residues. CDR3: CASRCYYEQYF. CDR3 DNA sequence: TGTGCCAGCAGATGCTACTACGAGCAGTACTTC.

This clone was observed a single time. V usage is TRBV5-1 and J usage is TRBJ2-4, with D unclear. V shed 1 base and J shed 6 bases, with 17 bases lying between them. Germline CDR1 SGHRS, CDR2 YFSETQ. The CDR3 is 16 amino acids. The CDR3 spells CASSLFAQARGNIQYF. The CDR3 nucleotides read TGCGCCAGCAGCTTGTTCGCTCAGGCTCGCGGAAACATTCAGTACTTC.

This clone was found a few times. The chain joins TRBV2 to TRBJ1-2; D is uncertain. Per the germline V gene, CDR1 is SNHLY and CDR2 is FYNNEI. V lost 3 bases and J lost 4, with 3 bases in between. The CDR3 extends over 11 amino acids. CDR3 sequence reads: CASSDVYGYTF. The CDR3 DNA sequence: TGTGCCAGCAGTGACGTCTATGGCTACACCTTC.

This clone was picked up a small number of times. The chain joins TRBV6-1 to TRBJ2-5; perhaps D is TRBD1 or TRBD2 (5 bases each). Germline V CDR1 and CDR2: MNHNS, SASEGT. V lost 8 bases and J 5 bases, leaving 15 bases between the germline ends. The CDR3 spans 13 residues. The CDR3 region has the DNA TGTGCCAGCGGGCCGGGGCTCCGGGAGACCCAGTACTTC. As protein: CASGPGLRETQYF.

In this sample, this clone turned up once. This chain links TRBV11-3 with TRBJ2-5; TRBD1 agrees at 10 bases. The CDR3 runs to 16 residues. J lost 4 bases, V lost 2 bases, and 7 bases had no gene match. Germline V lookup: CDR1 SGHNT, CDR2 YENEEA. The CDR3 loop is CASSLISGTGVETQYF. The CDR3 region has the DNA TGTGCCAGCAGCTTAATTTCTGGGACAGGGGTAGAGACCCAGTACTTC.

The chain couples TRBV9 to TRBJ2-7, with D maybe TRBD2 (6 bases). The germline V and J ends were trimmed by 2 bases and 3 bases, with 12 bases remaining between them. The length of the CDR3 is 14 residues. Germline CDR1 and CDR2: SGDLS and YYNGEE. The CDR3 loop reads CASSVSAGNYEQYF. The CDR3, as DNA: TGTGCCAGCAGCGTCTCCGCGGGGAACTACGAGCAGTACTTC.

This clone appeared a few times. CDR3 in DNA: TGTGCCAGCAGCCCGACAGGGGGCGAGCAGTACTTC. This sequence encodes CASSPTGGEQYF. This chain uses TRBV5-5 with TRBJ2-7; 9 bases align to TRBD1. The CDR3 is 12 residues long. Germline CDR1 is SGHKS and CDR2 is YYEKEE (reference sequence). Trimming cost V 4 bases and J 6 bases; bases outside gene matches: 2.

This clone was seen once. The genes are TRBV4-1 and TRBJ2-7; D is uncertain. V lost 6 bases and J lost 3, with 9 bases in between. The CDR3 is 12 residues long. CDR1 is MGHRA and CDR2 is YSYEKL in the germline V gene. CDR3 DNA sequence: TGCGCCAGCAGTAACTGGGGCTACGAGCAGTACTTC. Translating it yields CASSNWGYEQYF.

This rearrangement joins TRBV28 to TRBJ1-1; D may be TRBD1 (5 bases). The length of the CDR3 is 15 residues. V lost 7 bases to trimming and J lost 1 base, with 16 bases between them. CDR1 MDHEN and CDR2 SYDVKM come from the germline V gene. CDR3 in DNA: TGTGCCAGCATCCAGGGACTGGGGGGGAACACTGAAGCTTTCTTT. This translates into CASIQGLGGNTEAFF.

The chain links TRBV7-9 to TRBJ2-3, with 7 bases lining up with TRBD1. This CDR3 spans 16 amino acids. Germline CDR1 SEHNR, CDR2 FQNEAQ (reference sequence). V gave up 1 base and J gave up 2 bases; unmatched junction bases: 6. The CDR3 loop reads CASSLGPGTVTDTQYF. The CDR3 coding sequence is TGTGCCAGCAGCTTAGGGCCCGGGACAGTCACAGATACGCAGTATTTT.

This clone was found a few times. The rearrangement uses TRBV27 and TRBJ1-5, with D perhaps matching TRBD1 (5 bases). Between the trimmed V and J ends, which lost 9 bases and 7 bases, there was a span of 13 bases. Germline assignment: CDR1 MNHEY and CDR2 SMNVEV (reference sequence). This CDR3 is built from 12 residues. The CDR3 reads CASAGWGQPQHF. CDR3 in DNA: TGTGCCAGTGCTGGTTGGGGGCAGCCCCAGCATTTT.

The V call is TRBV7-8, the J call TRBJ2-3; no reliable D call. Deletions cut 1 base from V and 6 bases from J, with 14 bases between. This CDR3 comprises 15 residues. Germline CDR1 and CDR2: SGHVS and FQNEAQ. CDR3 sequence: CASSLVRQSSDTQYF. The DNA of the CDR3 is TGTGCCAGCAGCTTAGTACGTCAGAGTAGTGATACGCAGTATTTT.